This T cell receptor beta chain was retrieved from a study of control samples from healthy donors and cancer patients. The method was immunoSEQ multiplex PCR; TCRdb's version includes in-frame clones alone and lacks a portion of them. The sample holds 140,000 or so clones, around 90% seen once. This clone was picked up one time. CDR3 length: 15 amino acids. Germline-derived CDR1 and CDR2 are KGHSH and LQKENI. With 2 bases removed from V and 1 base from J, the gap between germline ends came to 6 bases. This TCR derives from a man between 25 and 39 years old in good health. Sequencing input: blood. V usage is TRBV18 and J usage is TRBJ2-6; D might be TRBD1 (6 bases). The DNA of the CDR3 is TGTGCCAGCTCACCAACAGGGTCTGGGGCCAACGTCCTGACTTTC. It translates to CASSPTGSGANVLTF.